What follows are 32 T cell receptor beta chains derived from one specimen sequenced in a study of cytomegalovirus exposure and HLA in healthy donors. The table came from immunoSEQ multiplex PCR; TCRdb's copy has only in-frame clones and leaves some out. The data hold roughly 150,000 clones, with around nine tenths observed a single time. The sample taken for sequencing was PBMCs. Receptor source: a man between 18 and 35 years old in good health and CMV-seronegative.

The chain has TRBV11-2 and TRBJ2-2; D might be TRBD1 (6 bases). CDR3 length: 14 amino acids. The germline V and J ends were trimmed by 5 bases and 2 bases, with 9 bases remaining between them. The V gene's germline CDR1 is SGHAT and CDR2 FQNNGV. The CDR3 nucleotides are TGTGCCAGCAGCACGGGACACAACACCGGGGAGCTGTTTTTT. It codes for CASSTGHNTGELFF. The full variable domain, rest sourced from reference TRBV11-2 and TRBJ2-2, is EAGVAQSPRYKIIEKRQSVAFWCNPISGHATLYWYQQILGQGPKLLIQFQNNGVVDDSQLPKDRFSAERLKGVDSTLKIQPAKLEDSAVYLCASSTGHNTGELFFGEGSRLTVL.

This chain uses TRBV10-1 with TRBJ2-7; tentatively, D is TRBD2 (6 bases). CDR1 is WNHNN and CDR2 is SYGVQD in the germline V gene (reference sequence). The CDR3 is made up of 12 amino acids. The V and J ends lost 3 bases and 7 bases respectively, with 10 bases between them. CDR3 amino acids: CASSDPDYEQYF. In DNA form, the CDR3 reads TGCGCCAGCAGTGACCCGGACTATGAGCAGTACTTC.

The V call is TRBV14, the J call TRBJ2-2; 13 bases agree with TRBD2. Germline CDR1 is SGHDN and CDR2 is FVKESK. With 4 bases clipped from V and 5 bases from J, the junction kept 4 bases outside the gene matches. The CDR3 contains 16 residues. As DNA, the CDR3 is TGTGCCAGCAGCCCCGGGACTAGCGGGGTTACCGGGGAGCTGTTTTTT. It specifies CASSPGTSGVTGELFF. Full variable domain (missing parts from reference TRBV14 and TRBJ2-2): EAGVTQFPSHSVIEKGQTVTLRCDPISGHDNLYWYRRVMGKEIKFLLHFVKESKQDESGMPNNRFLAERTGGTYSTLKVQPAELEDSGVYFCASSPGTSGVTGELFFGEGSRLTVL.

The chain combines TRBV25-1 with TRBJ2-4, with 7 bases fitting TRBD1. The CDR3 extends over 17 amino acids. J lost 2 bases, V lost 2 bases, and 9 bases had no gene match. Germline CDR1 is MGHDK and CDR2 is SYGVNS. The CDR3 DNA reads as TGTGCCAGCAGTGAAGAGGGGGCAGGGGGTACCAAAAACATTCAGTACTTC. Translating it yields CASSEEGAGGTKNIQYF.

This clone was seen once. The CDR3 region is CASSRQGLGEAFF. CDR3 bases: TGTGCCAGCAGCCGACAGGGTCTCGGTGAAGCTTTCTTT. V usage is TRBV6-5 and J usage is TRBJ1-1, with 7 bases matching TRBD1. V dropped 6 bases and J dropped 7; count of bases not matched to a gene: 8. The CDR3 consists of 13 residues. In germline, CDR1 is MNHEY, CDR2 SVGAGI.

The gene calls are TRBV19 and TRBJ2-7; 10 nucleotides match TRBD2. The CDR3 has 14 residues. V lost 4 bases to trimming and J lost 3 bases; unmatched junction nucleotides: 3. Germline V gene data show CDR1 as LNHDA and CDR2 as SQIVND (reference sequence). The CDR3 nucleotides are TGTGCCAGTAGTAGGGCTAGCGGGAGCTACGAGCAGTACTTC. Amino acids: CASSRASGSYEQYF.

This chain links TRBV7-6 with TRBJ2-1; 9 bases line up with TRBD2. The junction had 4 bases not matched to a gene; V was cut back by 1 base and J by 3 bases. Germline CDR1 SGHVS, CDR2 FNYEAQ. This CDR3 has 16 amino acids. The CDR3 reads CASSLGPRGGYNEQFF. CDR3 bases: TGTGCCAGCAGCTTAGGGCCGCGGGGGGGCTACAATGAGCAGTTCTTC.

The chain uses TRBV6-5 and TRBJ2-5; 7 bases line up with TRBD1. V trimming: 6 bases; J trimming: 1 base; junction bases outside the gene matches: 8. The CDR3 sequence is 15 residues long. Looked up from germline, CDR1 is MNHEY and CDR2 is SVGAGI. Written as DNA, the CDR3 is TGTGCCAGCAGGCCCAGGGGGTGGTCCCAAGAGACCCAGTACTTC. Translated, it gives CASRPRGWSQETQYF.

This chain joins TRBV2 and TRBJ1-2; 8 bases match TRBD1. Germline V gene lookup returns CDR1 SNHLY and CDR2 FYNNEI. V shed 7 bases, J shed 4 bases, and the junction held 2 bases outside the gene matches. The CDR3 is 12 residues long. The CDR3 region is CASITGGYGYTF. The CDR3 DNA reads TGTGCCAGCATAACAGGGGGCTATGGCTACACCTTC.

This chain uses TRBV6-1 with TRBJ2-2, with TRBD1 matching 8 bases. J lost 1 base, V lost 4 bases, and 5 bases had no gene match. The germline gives CDR1 MNHNS, CDR2 SASEGT. The length of the CDR3 is 16 residues. CDR3 nucleotides: TGTGCCAGCAGTGCCCGGACAGGGAAGAACACCGGGGAGCTGTTTTTT. Protein product: CASSARTGKNTGELFF.

J is TRBJ2-5 and V is TRBV27; TRBD1 matches at 7 bases. Trimming removed 5 bases from V and 3 bases from J; junction bases left unmatched: 6. The length of the CDR3 is 14 residues. CDR1 is MNHEY, CDR2 SMNVEV, per germline (reference sequence). The CDR3: CASSPTGYEETQYF. DNA for the CDR3: TGTGCCAGCAGTCCGACAGGGTACGAAGAGACCCAGTACTTC.

V and J are TRBV27 and TRBJ1-3, with a possible D match to TRBD1 (6 bases). Looked up from germline, CDR1 is MNHEY and CDR2 is SMNVEV (reference sequence). This CDR3 is 13 amino acids long. V lost 6 bases, J lost 4 bases, and 10 bases lay in between. CDR3 amino acids: CASRPGAGNTIYF. DNA for the CDR3: TGTGCCAGCAGACCAGGGGCGGGAAACACCATATATTTT.

This chain links TRBV27 with TRBJ2-7, with D maybe TRBD2 (6 bases). Trimming cost V 6 bases and J 3 bases, with 15 bases left between them. The CDR3 totals 14 residues. Germline values: CDR1 MNHEY, CDR2 SMNVEV (reference sequence). The CDR3 is CASSLLRENYEQYF. The CDR3 bases are TGTGCCAGCAGCCTTCTTCGGGAGAACTACGAGCAGTACTTC.

Only one count was recorded for this clone. The V and J genes are TRBV7-2 and TRBJ1-5, with TRBD1 matching 7 bases. The germline gives CDR1 SGHTA, CDR2 FQGNSA. The CDR3 is made up of 17 amino acids. The V segment lost 1 base and the J segment 6 bases; nucleotides outside the gene matches: 12. Written as DNA, the CDR3 is TGTGCCAGCAGCTTAGTTCCCCGGACAGGAGGGATTCAGCCCCAGCATTTT. This codes for CASSLVPRTGGIQPQHF.

V and J are TRBV14 and TRBJ2-1, with D possibly being TRBD1 (6 bases). The V and J ends lost 3 bases and 4 bases respectively, with 19 bases between them. The CDR3 extends over 17 amino acids. Per germline, CDR1 SGHDN and CDR2 FVKESK. The CDR3 sequence: CASSHRDTYTDYNEQFF. As DNA, the CDR3 is TGTGCCAGCAGCCACCGGGACACCTATACGGATTACAATGAGCAGTTCTTC.

The genes are TRBV29-1 and TRBJ2-5, with 8 bases that match TRBD1. The CDR3 consists of 13 residues. Per germline, CDR1 SQVTM and CDR2 ANQGSEA. J was trimmed by 3 bases and V by 1 base; bases with no gene match: 1. DNA of the CDR3: TGCAGCGTTGAAGGGACAGGGAAAGAGACCCAGTACTTC. Translating it yields CSVEGTGKETQYF. The full variable domain, with the rest looked up from reference TRBV29-1 and TRBJ2-5, is SAVISQKPSRDICQRGTSLTIQCQVDSQVTMMFWYRQQPGQSLTLIATANQGSEATYESGFVIDKFPISRPNLTFSTLTVSNMSPEDSSIYLCSVEGTGKETQYFGPGTRLLVL.

The chain recombines TRBV4-1 with TRBJ1-1; perhaps TRBD1 as D (6 bases). CDR3 size: 16 residues. Germline CDR1 and CDR2: MGHRA and YSYEKL. V dropped 0 bases and J dropped 1 base, with 12 bases sitting between them. CDR3 amino acids: CASSQERGRTNTEAFF. DNA for the CDR3: TGCGCCAGCAGCCAAGAGCGGGGGCGGACGAACACTGAAGCTTTCTTT.

Only one count was recorded for this clone. V usage is TRBV7-2 and J usage is TRBJ2-2; a weak D match, TRBD1 (6 bases). V was clipped by 5 bases and J by 1 base, with 14 bases between them. Germline CDR1 SGHTA, CDR2 FQGNSA. There are 16 residues in the CDR3. DNA for the CDR3: TGTGCCAGCAGCCTGGGCGGACAGCTGAACACCGGGGAGCTGTTTTTT. It is translated as CASSLGGQLNTGELFF.

The chain links TRBV7-9 to TRBJ2-7, with 7 nucleotides matching TRBD2. CDR1 and CDR2 (germline): SEHNR, FQNEAQ (reference sequence). Germline trimming cut 1 base from V and 2 bases from J; bases unmatched to any gene: 14. The CDR3 has 18 residues. CDR3 amino acids: CASSLGLWEGSTTYEQYF. CDR3 bases: TGTGCCAGCAGCTTAGGTCTCTGGGAGGGAAGCACCACCTACGAGCAGTACTTC.

The chain carries TRBV29-1 and TRBJ2-7; 7 nucleotides match TRBD1. V was pared by 6 bases and J by 0 bases, with 5 bases of the junction left unmatched. The CDR3 runs 13 residues. Germline V lookup: CDR1 SQVTM, CDR2 ANQGSEA. The CDR3 sequence is CSVRDRDSYEQYF. CDR3 in DNA: TGCAGCGTCCGAGACAGGGACTCCTACGAGCAGTACTTC.

The chain is built from TRBV28 and TRBJ2-7, with D maybe TRBD1 (5 bases). The CDR3 contains 13 residues. Trimming shortened V by 4 bases and J by 6 bases, and 13 bases separated the two germline ends. Germline loops: CDR1 MDHEN, CDR2 SYDVKM. The DNA of the CDR3 is TGTGCCAGCAGTTACAGGACCCCCTCCGAGCAGTACTTC. This gives the protein CASSYRTPSEQYF.

V is TRBV28 and J is TRBJ2-5; D not resolved. Per the germline V gene, CDR1 is MDHEN and CDR2 is SYDVKM. The CDR3 length is 14 residues. V was trimmed by 6 bases and J by 7 bases, leaving 18 bases between them. DNA of the CDR3: TGTGCCAGCAGGGCAGTCTCCTCCGGCGGGACCCAGTACTTC. Translating gives CASRAVSSGGTQYF.

The chain uses TRBV2 and TRBJ2-2, with D uncertain. CDR3 length: 14 amino acids. Germline V gene lookup returns CDR1 SNHLY and CDR2 FYNNEI. V shed 6 bases and J shed 5 bases, with 13 bases lying between them. The CDR3 DNA is TGTGCCAGCAGAGCCACAGTATCTACCGGGGAGCTGTTTTTT. Encoded protein: CASRATVSTGELFF. Combining the CDR3 with reference TRBV2 and TRBJ2-2 gives the whole variable domain EPEVTQTPSHQVTQMGQEVILRCVPISNHLYFYWYRQILGQKVEFLVSFYNNEISEKSEIFDDQFSVERPDGSNFTLKIRSTKLEDSAMYFCASRATVSTGELFFGEGSRLTVL.

The rearrangement joins TRBV28 to TRBJ2-7; D possibly corresponds to TRBD1 (5 bases). Trimming stripped 3 bases from V and 0 bases from J, with 18 bases between. Germline lookup yields CDR1 MDHEN and CDR2 SYDVKM. The CDR3 runs 17 residues. The CDR3 loop is CASSFAHRTESSYEQYF. For the CDR3, the DNA is TGTGCCAGCAGTTTCGCCCACAGGACGGAAAGCTCCTACGAGCAGTACTTC.

This chain connects TRBV6-1 to TRBJ2-5; 9 bases are a match to TRBD2. The CDR3 spans 16 residues. Germline-derived CDR1 and CDR2 are MNHNS and SASEGT. J lost 5 bases, V lost 1 base, and 8 bases had no gene match. DNA of the CDR3: TGTGCCAGCAGTGAAGGGGGTAGCGGGGGTTGGGAGACCCAGTACTTC. Translated: CASSEGGSGGWETQYF.

The rearrangement uses TRBV5-4 and TRBJ2-3; no clear D gene. With 4 bases removed from V and 6 bases from J, the gap between germline ends came to 12 bases. The CDR3 has 13 amino acids. CDR1 is SGHNT and CDR2 is YYREEE in the germline V gene (reference sequence). CDR3 sequence reads: CASSPPTRDTQYF. CDR3 coding DNA: TGTGCCAGCAGCCCGCCTACCCGGGATACGCAGTATTTT.

J is TRBJ1-2 and V is TRBV29-1; D is ambiguous. The germline V gene encodes CDR1 SQVTM and CDR2 ANQGSEA. Trimming took off 4 bases at V and 4 bases at J, with 10 bases between the two ends. CDR3 length: 12 residues. The DNA of the CDR3 is TGCAGCGTTGTGGCGGTCGGCTATGGCTACACCTTC. Translating gives CSVVAVGYGYTF.

The rearrangement links TRBV28 to TRBJ1-1, with TRBD1 identical over 7 bases. V was pared by 3 bases and J by 6 bases, with 13 bases of the junction left unmatched. The CDR3 loop spans 16 amino acids. CDR1 and CDR2 from the germline V gene are MDHEN and SYDVKM. The CDR3 sequence: CASSFKSTGSGAEAFF. The CDR3 DNA sequence: TGTGCCAGCAGTTTTAAATCGACAGGGTCGGGCGCTGAAGCTTTCTTT.

J is TRBJ2-5 and V is TRBV10-3; D possibly corresponds to TRBD1 (5 bases). V lost 3 bases, J lost 5 bases, and 10 bases lay in between. The germline V gene encodes CDR1 ENHRY and CDR2 SYGVKD. CDR3 size: 13 residues. In DNA form, the CDR3 reads TGTGCCATCAGTGAACAGGTCGGCGAGACCCAGTACTTC. Residues: CAISEQVGETQYF.

CDR3 nucleotides: TGTGCCAGCAGCCCCTCGGGGGTCCCCCACTACGAGCAGTACTTC. Translated: CASSPSGVPHYEQYF. This chain links TRBV9 with TRBJ2-7, with D tentatively TRBD2 (6 bases). The CDR3 has 15 residues. V lost 4 bases and J lost 3, with 17 bases in between. CDR1 is SGDLS and CDR2 is YYNGEE in the germline V gene.

The V and J genes are TRBV27 and TRBJ2-1, with 12 bases lining up with TRBD2. Germline V gene lookup returns CDR1 MNHEY and CDR2 SMNVEV (reference sequence). V lost 7 bases and J lost 8; bases outside the gene matches: 12. This CDR3 has 16 amino acids. CDR3 region: CASKAWASGGADEQFF. The CDR3 DNA reads as TGTGCCAGCAAGGCTTGGGCTAGCGGGGGGGCGGATGAGCAGTTCTTC.

CDR3 sequence reads: CARRGQGVSGNTIYF. The CDR3 DNA reads as TGTGCCCGACGAGGACAGGGTGTTTCTGGAAACACCATATATTTT. V and J are TRBV30 and TRBJ1-3, with TRBD1 matching 8 bases. This CDR3 region has 15 residues. The trim removed 8 bases at V and 1 base at J, leaving 10 bases unmatched. Germline CDR1 is GTSNPN and CDR2 is SVGIG (reference sequence). Full variable domain (missing parts from reference TRBV30 and TRBJ1-3): SQTIHQWPATLVQPVGSPLSLECTVEGTSNPNLYWYRQAAGRGLQLLFYSVGIGQISSEVPQNLSASRPQDRQFILSSKKLLLSDSGFYLCARRGQGVSGNTIYFGEGSWLTVV.